Given below is one TCR beta chain in context. Sequence at one end of the junction differs from germline and may be a read error. A J-beta primer mix and a sample-barcoded 5' primer were used in a second PCR of roughly 7 to 12 cycles. TCRdb reprocessed the 5' RACE reads via MiXCR and lists one record per CDR3 protein. Seen here are over a million distinct CDR3 sequences, approximately 59% observed once, and the top ten hold roughly 6.3%. This entry belongs to a study of blood T cells in healthy people across ages. Germline V lookup: CDR1 ENHRY, CDR2 SYGVKD. This CDR3 comprises 15 residues. The receptor was isolated from a young man in good health. The chain joins TRBV10-3 to TRBJ2-5; a weak D match, TRBD1 (5 bases). Sequencing used blood. CDR3 sequence (DNA): TGTGCCATCAGTGAGTCGCCTTTGGGGCGAGAGACCAAGTACTTC. Translating it yields CAISESPLGRETKYF.